The 4 T cell receptor beta chains below were found in one sample sequenced in a study of regulatory T cells in long-lasting Graves disease. Time point of the sample: newly diagnosed GD, antithyroid drugs for less than 3 months. Isolated PBMC RNA provided the starting material for the TCR library. Sequencing libraries for TCR beta were prepared with iRepertoire HTBI primers and Arm-PCR of CDR3 regions. One entry per CDR3 protein, called by TCRdb with MiXCR from the multiplex PCR reads. This table holds 440,000 or so distinct CDR3 sequences, about 15% found once. These data were also reused for a study on T cells in Graves' hyperthyroidism and ophthalmopathy.

This specimen consisted of peripheral blood mononuclear cells (PBMCs), obtained at new diagnosis, from a patient treated with antithyroid drugs. The origin of the receptors is a woman under 40 with Graves disease.

This clonotype occurred many times. The chain couples TRBV11-2 to TRBJ2-7; D tentatively fits TRBD1 or TRBD2 (5 bases each). CDR3 size: 15 residues. Trimming pared 5 bases from V and 1 base from J, leaving 15 bases between. From germline, CDR1 is SGHAT and CDR2 FQNNGV. In DNA form, the CDR3 reads TGTGCCAGCAGCGGCTCCGGGACGGATTCCTACGAGCAGTACTTC. The encoded protein is CASSGSGTDSYEQYF. Full variable domain (remainder filled in from reference TRBV11-2 and TRBJ2-7): EAGVAQSPRYKIIEKRQSVAFWCNPISGHATLYWYQQILGQGPKLLIQFQNNGVVDDSQLPKDRFSAERLKGVDSTLKIQPAKLEDSAVYLCASSGSGTDSYEQYFGPGTRLTVT.

The rearrangement uses TRBV4-2 and TRBJ2-1; D tentatively fits TRBD1 or TRBD2 (6 bases each). With 0 bases removed from V and 12 bases from J, the gap between germline ends came to 24 bases. This CDR3 is 17 amino acids long. CDR1 and CDR2 (germline): LGHNA, YNFKEQ. CDR3 loop: CASSQDFLAGEEARQFF. Written as DNA, the CDR3 is TGTGCCAGCAGCCAAGATTTTCTGGCAGGGGAGGAAGCTAGGCAGTTCTTC.

The sample holds many counts of this clonotype. The chain is built from TRBV5-1 and TRBJ2-1, with 9 nucleotides matching TRBD2. The CDR3 length is 17 residues. V lost 4 bases, J lost 9 bases, and 17 bases stayed unmatched. The germline V gene encodes CDR1 SGHRS and CDR2 YFSETQ. Written as DNA, the CDR3 is TGCGCCAGCAGCGTTGGCGGGCGCGGGAGGGGTACTAGTGAGCAGTTCTTC. As protein: CASSVGGRGRGTSEQFF.

This clonotype was seen ten or more times. V gene TRBV19 combines with J gene TRBJ1-3; no reliable D call. V was trimmed by 4 bases and J by 0 bases, leaving 10 bases between them. The CDR3 has 15 amino acids. The germline V gene encodes CDR1 LNHDA and CDR2 SQIVND (reference sequence). The CDR3 DNA sequence: TGTGCCAGTAGTACCTCGTCCAGCTCTGGAAACACCATATATTTT. It specifies CASSTSSSSGNTIYF.